The source of this T cell receptor (beta chain) is a study of T cell responses to AZD1222 COVID-19 vaccine. Study conclusions and caveats: Reports say nearly half of spike-specific TCRs go after unmutated variant regions. Vaccine-associated CD4 TCRs ranged over spike, dominating at 160-218 and 743-854.

As to this clone: Its antigen is unidentified.

The V gene end was trimmed by 5 bases and the J gene end by 4 bases; junction bases not matched to a gene: 9. The germline CDR1 and CDR2 sequences are MRHNA and SNTAGT. CDR3 size: 15 residues. TCRdb keeps only in-frame clones here, not all; method: immunoSEQ multiplex PCR. In the table there are more than 80,000 clones, approximately 85% of which are singletons. The V gene is TRBV6-4, the J gene TRBJ1-2, with 8 bases that match TRBD1. The sequence came from an adult who received the AZD1222 COVID-19 vaccine. The source was peripheral blood, collected 28 days after the second AZD1222 dose. The CDR3 spells CASSLEQGAIYGYTF. The CDR3 bases are TGTGCCAGCAGTCTAGAGCAGGGGGCAATCTATGGCTACACCTTC.